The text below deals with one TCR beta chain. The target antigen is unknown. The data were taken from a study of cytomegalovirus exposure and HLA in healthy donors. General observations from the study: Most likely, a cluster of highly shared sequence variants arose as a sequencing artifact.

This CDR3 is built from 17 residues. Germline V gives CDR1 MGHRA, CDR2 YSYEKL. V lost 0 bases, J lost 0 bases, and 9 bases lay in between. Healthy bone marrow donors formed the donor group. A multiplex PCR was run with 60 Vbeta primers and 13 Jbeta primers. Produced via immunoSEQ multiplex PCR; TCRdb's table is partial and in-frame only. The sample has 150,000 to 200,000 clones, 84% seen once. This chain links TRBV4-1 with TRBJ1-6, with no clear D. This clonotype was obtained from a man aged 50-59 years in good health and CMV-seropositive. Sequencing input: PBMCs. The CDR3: CASSQEKGSSYNSPLHF. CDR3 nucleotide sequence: TGCGCCAGCAGCCAAGAAAAAGGGAGCTCCTATAATTCACCCCTCCACTTT.